This T cell receptor (beta chain) came from a study of blood T cell repertoires in COVID-19. Study-level information: The samples span acute and convalescent COVID-19 from the United States, Italy and Spain.

Those enrolled, adults aged about 18 to 89 years, came from fewer than 25 US areas. CDR3 length: 11 amino acids. Between the trimmed V and J ends, which lost 6 bases and 7 bases, there was a span of 5 bases. Germline values: CDR1 KGHDR, CDR2 SFDVKD. In the source study's methods: Researchers report that nucleated cell counts were estimated from reference gene primer amplification. Measured with immunoSEQ multiplex PCR; TCRdb has only the in-frame clones, and not every one. The D gene and trimming were derived from the DNA, and the V and J assignments and clone size from that table. The sample lists 250,000 or so clones, about 91% seen once, with 1.2% in the top ten.

Sequenced: PBMCs or T cells enriched from blood (not recorded which). The chain recombines TRBV24-1 with TRBJ2-2; possibly TRBD2 for D (5 bases). The sequence derives from a human donor in a cohort exposed to, infected with or recovered from COVID-19 (not recorded which). The donor label of this sample is uncertain. CDR3 amino acids: CATSRDGELFF. The CDR3 nucleotides are TGTGCCACCAGTCGGGACGGGGAGCTGTTTTTT.